These 8 T cell receptor beta chains came from one sample sequenced in a study of T cells after yellow fever vaccination. TCRdb reprocessed the 5' RACE reads via MiXCR and lists one record per CDR3 protein. The profile shows hundreds of thousands of distinct CDR3 sequences, about 14% of them singletons. The specimen comprised PBMCs, sampled on the day of the yellow fever booster vaccination. Source of these receptors: a man in his thirties or forties who received the YFV17D yellow fever vaccine.

The table lists this clonotype with a few counts. The chain employs TRBV20-1 and TRBJ2-5, with D tentatively TRBD2 (7 bases). The V end lost 3 bases, the J end lost 4 bases, and 15 bases lay between the germline ends. Germline V gene lookup returns CDR1 DFQATT and CDR2 SNEGSKA (reference sequence). CDR3 length: 14 residues. CDR3 sequence reads: CSARRGGGGETQYF. The CDR3 bases are TGCAGTGCTAGGCGGGGAGGGGGGGGAGAGACCCAGTACTTC.

This clonotype was counted between two and nine times. The CDR3 nucleotides are TGTGCCAGCAGCTTTGCAGGGTCGATCACCGGGGAGCTGTTTTTT. Amino acids: CASSFAGSITGELFF. The V gene is TRBV7-2, the J gene TRBJ2-2; maybe TRBD1 (5 bases). Germline-derived CDR1 and CDR2 are SGHTA and FQGNSA. V was cut by 3 bases and J by 4 bases, with 12 bases left in between. The CDR3 is 15 residues long.

This clonotype came up a few times. DNA of the CDR3: TGCGCCAGCAGTGAGTCAACTAGCGGGAGAAGGAGCGGGGAGCTGTTTTTT. As protein: CASSESTSGRRSGELFF. The chain recombines TRBV10-1 with TRBJ2-2, with 11 bases identical to TRBD2. Per the germline V gene, CDR1 is WNHNN and CDR2 is SYGVQD (reference sequence). The CDR3 sequence is 17 residues long. V shed 0 bases, J shed 7 bases, and the junction held 7 bases outside the gene matches.

J is TRBJ2-3 and V is TRBV12-3 or TRBV12-4; 10 nucleotides match TRBD2. CDR3 length: 15 residues. V lost 6 bases and J lost 4; bases outside the gene matches: 7. The CDR3 DNA reads TGTGCCAGCAGGGTAGGGCTAGCGGGAGCAGATACGCAGTATTTT. The encoded protein is CASRVGLAGADTQYF.

This clonotype was detected a few times. The rearrangement uses TRBV20-1 and TRBJ2-7; D not resolved. The CDR3 runs to 10 residues. Per germline, CDR1 DFQATT and CDR2 SNEGSKA (reference sequence). The V and J ends lost 7 bases and 3 bases respectively, with 7 bases between them. The CDR3 protein is CSVGRYEQYF. The DNA of the CDR3 is TGCAGTGTAGGCCGCTACGAGCAGTACTTC.

V and J are TRBV23-1 and TRBJ2-4; 8 bases line up with TRBD1. TRBV23-1 is noted as an ORF with a role that remains uncertain. This CDR3 is 17 amino acids long. Trimming took 6 bases from V and 2 from J; bases not matched to a gene: 12. Here the CDR3 reads CASRRNGQGKTKNIQYF. CDR3 coding DNA: TGCGCCAGCAGAAGAAACGGACAGGGCAAGACCAAAAACATTCAGTACTTC.

A few counts support this clonotype. The chain combines TRBV6-5 with TRBJ2-2; 7 nucleotides line up with TRBD1. V was clipped by 3 bases and J by 1 base; unmatched bases: 5. CDR1 and CDR2 (germline): MNHEY, SVGAGI. The CDR3 has 16 amino acids. The CDR3 DNA reads TGTGCCAGCAGTTATTCAGGGGGTCGGAACACCGGGGAGCTGTTTTTT. As protein: CASSYSGGRNTGELFF.

This clonotype was detected only a few times. V usage is TRBV29-1 and J usage is TRBJ1-1, with D unresolved. Trimming took 4 bases from V and 1 from J, leaving 10 bases between them. This CDR3 comprises 13 residues. The germline V gene has CDR1 SQVTM and CDR2 ANQGSEA. The chain's CDR3 is CSVVKMRNTEAFF. The CDR3 nucleotides read TGCAGCGTTGTAAAGATGAGGAACACTGAAGCTTTCTTT.